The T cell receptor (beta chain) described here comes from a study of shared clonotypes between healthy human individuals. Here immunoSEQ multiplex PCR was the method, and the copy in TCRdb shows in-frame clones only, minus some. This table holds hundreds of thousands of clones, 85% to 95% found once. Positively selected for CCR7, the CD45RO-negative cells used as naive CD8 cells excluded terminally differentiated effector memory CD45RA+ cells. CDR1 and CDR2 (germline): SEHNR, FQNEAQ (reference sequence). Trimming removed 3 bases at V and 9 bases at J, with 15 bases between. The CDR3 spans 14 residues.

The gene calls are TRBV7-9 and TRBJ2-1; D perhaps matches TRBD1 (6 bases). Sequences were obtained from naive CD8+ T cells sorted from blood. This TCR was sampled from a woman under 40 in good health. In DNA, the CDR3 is TGTGCCAGCAGCTTCACCGGGACAAGGGGTGAGCAGTTCTTC. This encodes CASSFTGTRGEQFF.